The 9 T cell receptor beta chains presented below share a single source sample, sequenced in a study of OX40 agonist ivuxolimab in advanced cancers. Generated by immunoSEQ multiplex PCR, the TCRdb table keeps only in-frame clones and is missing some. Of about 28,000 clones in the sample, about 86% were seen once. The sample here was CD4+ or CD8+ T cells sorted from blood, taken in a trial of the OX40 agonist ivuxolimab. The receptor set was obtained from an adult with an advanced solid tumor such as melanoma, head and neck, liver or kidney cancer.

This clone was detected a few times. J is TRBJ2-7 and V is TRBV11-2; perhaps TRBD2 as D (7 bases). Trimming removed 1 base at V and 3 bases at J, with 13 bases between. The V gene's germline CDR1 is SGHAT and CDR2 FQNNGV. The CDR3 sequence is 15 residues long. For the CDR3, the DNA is TGTGCCAGCAGCTTAGTGGGAGGGGGAGTCTACGAGCAGTACTTC. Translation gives CASSLVGGGVYEQYF.

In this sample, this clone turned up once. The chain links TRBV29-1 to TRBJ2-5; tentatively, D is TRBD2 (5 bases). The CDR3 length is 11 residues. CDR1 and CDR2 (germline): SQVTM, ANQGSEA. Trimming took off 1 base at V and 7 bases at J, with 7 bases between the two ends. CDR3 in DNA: TGCAGCGTTGAAGGTGAGGGGACCCAGTACTTC. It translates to CSVEGEGTQYF.

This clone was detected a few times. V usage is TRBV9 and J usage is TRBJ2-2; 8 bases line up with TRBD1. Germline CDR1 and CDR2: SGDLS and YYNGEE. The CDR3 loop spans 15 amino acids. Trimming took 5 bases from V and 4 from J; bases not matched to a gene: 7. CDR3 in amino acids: CASSVRDRTTGELFF. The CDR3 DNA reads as TGTGCCAGCAGTGTACGGGACAGGACCACCGGGGAGCTGTTTTTT.

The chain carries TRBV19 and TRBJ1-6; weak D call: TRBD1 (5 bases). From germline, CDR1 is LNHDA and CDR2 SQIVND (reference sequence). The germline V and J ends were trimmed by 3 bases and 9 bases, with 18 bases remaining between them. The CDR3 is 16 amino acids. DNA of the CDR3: TGTGCCAGTAGTATTGAGGGGACCTCAGGCCGTTCACCCCTCCACTTT. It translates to CASSIEGTSGRSPLHF.

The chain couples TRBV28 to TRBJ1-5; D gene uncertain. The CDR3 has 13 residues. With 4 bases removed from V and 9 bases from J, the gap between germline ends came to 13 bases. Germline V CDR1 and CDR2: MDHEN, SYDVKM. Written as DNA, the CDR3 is TGTGCCAGCAGTTCAGGTCTTAATACGCCCCAGCATTTT. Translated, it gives CASSSGLNTPQHF.

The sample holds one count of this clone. CDR3 amino acids: CASSQDGQRPFF. In DNA, the CDR3 is TGCGCCAGCAGCCAAGATGGGCAGAGGCCGTTCTTC. The rearrangement joins TRBV4-1 to TRBJ2-1; D remains ambiguous. Looked up from germline, CDR1 is MGHRA and CDR2 is YSYEKL. V lost 0 bases and J lost 15, with 12 bases in between. The length of the CDR3 is 12 residues.

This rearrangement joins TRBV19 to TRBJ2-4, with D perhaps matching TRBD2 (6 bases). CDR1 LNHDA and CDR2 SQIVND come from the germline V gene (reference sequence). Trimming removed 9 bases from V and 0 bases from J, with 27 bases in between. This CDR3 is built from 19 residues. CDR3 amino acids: CASTSGEGYISTAKNIQYF. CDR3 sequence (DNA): TGTGCCAGCACCTCGGGGGAAGGGTACATCTCAACAGCCAAAAACATTCAGTACTTC. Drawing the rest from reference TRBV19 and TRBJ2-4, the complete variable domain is DGGITQSPKYLFRKEGQNVTLSCEQNLNHDAMYWYRQDPGQGLRLIYYSQIVNDFQKGDIAEGYSVSREKKESFPLTVTSAQKNPTAFYLCASTSGEGYISTAKNIQYFGAGTRLSVL.

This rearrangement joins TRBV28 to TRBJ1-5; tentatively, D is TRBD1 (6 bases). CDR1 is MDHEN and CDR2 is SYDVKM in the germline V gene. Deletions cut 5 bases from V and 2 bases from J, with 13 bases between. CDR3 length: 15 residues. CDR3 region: CASSRPGVGNQPQHF. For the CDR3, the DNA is TGTGCCAGCAGTAGACCAGGGGTGGGCAATCAGCCCCAGCATTTT.

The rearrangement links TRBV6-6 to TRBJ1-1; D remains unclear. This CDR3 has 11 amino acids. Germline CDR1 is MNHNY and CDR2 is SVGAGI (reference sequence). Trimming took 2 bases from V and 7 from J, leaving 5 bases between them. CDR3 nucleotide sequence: TGTGCCAGCAGTTACAGAGATGAAGCTTTCTTT. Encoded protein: CASSYRDEAFF.